These T cell receptor beta chains were read from a single sample in a study of blood T cell repertoires in COVID-19. The protocol was immunoSEQ multiplex PCR, while the TCRdb copy is restricted to in-frame clones and leaves out a portion. This repertoire shows about 40,000 clones, more than 80% found once; its top ten account for roughly 15%. The specimen was peripheral blood. Every receptor here comes from a man aged 50-60 years with active or convalescent COVID-19. CDR3s include the opening cysteine and the closing phenylalanine or tryptophan. A D gene is named only where the DNA matches it firmly. A clone size is listed for some rows: how often the clone was seen (once, few, many), or a class if it is expanded.

14,TRBJ1-2,TRBV20-1,.,TRBD1,CSASRQGILYGYTF,TGCAGTGCTAGTAGACAGGGGATTCTCTATGGCTACACCTTC
14,TRBJ1-1,TRBV29-1,.,TRBD1,CSVRDRASNTEAFF,TGCAGCGTACGGGACAGGGCCTCAAACACTGAAGCTTTCTTT
17,TRBJ2-5,TRBV30,.,TRBD2,CAWSVGIIAGGKETQYF,TGTGCCTGGAGTGTAGGGATTATAGCGGGGGGGAAAGAGACCCAGTACTTC
13,TRBJ1-2,TRBV11-2,few,.,CASSFASNYGYTF,TGTGCCAGCAGCTTCGCGTCCAACTATGGCTACACCTTC
14,TRBJ2-3,TRBV5-4,.,.,CASSLGGRTDTQYF,TGTGCCAGCAGCTTGGGGGGGCGCACAGATACGCAGTATTTT
13,TRBJ1-2,TRBV4-1,.,.,CASSQENGHRYTF,TGCGCCAGCAGCCAAGAAAATGGGCATCGCTACACCTTC
15,TRBJ1-5,TRBV6-2/TRBV6-3,.,TRBD1,CASTPDRDRGQPQHF,TGTGCCAGCACCCCCGACCGGGACAGAGGCCAGCCCCAGCATTTT
19,TRBJ1-3,TRBV21-1,.,.,CASSKGRVGTVVSGNTIYF,TGTGCCAGCAGCAAAGGGCGCGTCGGGACAGTCGTCTCTGGAAACACCATATATTTT
14,TRBJ1-3,TRBV6-5,.,TRBD1,CASNSGTAGNTIYF,TGTGCCAGCAACTCCGGGACAGCTGGAAACACCATATATTTT
15,TRBJ2-3,TRBV5-1,.,TRBD1,CASIFGTGGPDTQYF,TGCGCCAGCATTTTCGGGACAGGGGGCCCAGATACGCAGTATTTT
18,TRBJ1-6,TRBV7-9,.,.,CASSLSLSADSYNSPLHF,TGTGCCAGCAGCTTAAGTCTCTCGGCGGACTCCTATAATTCACCCCTCCACTTT
14,TRBJ2-5,TRBV4-1,.,.,CASSPMEAPGTQYF,TGCGCCAGCAGCCCCATGGAGGCCCCCGGGACCCAGTACTTC
11,TRBJ1-1,TRBV30,.,.,CAWSVQTEAFF,TGTGCCTGGAGTGTACAGACTGAAGCTTTCTTT
15,TRBJ2-7,TRBV7-2,.,TRBD1,CASSLGQTGPDEQYF,TGTGCCAGCAGCTTAGGCCAGACAGGGCCCGACGAGCAGTACTTC
15,TRBJ1-2,TRBV14,large,.,CASSPEGEEGYGYTF,TGTGCCAGCAGCCCAGAGGGGGAGGAAGGGTATGGCTACACCTTC
14,TRBJ1-2,TRBV6-5,medium-sized,TRBD1,CASSIGQGGYGYTF,TGTGCCAGCTCAATCGGACAGGGGGGATATGGCTACACCTTC
12,TRBJ1-3,TRBV6-6,.,.,CASSPLGNTIYF,TGTGCCAGCAGCCCCCTTGGAAACACCATATATTTT
14,TRBJ2-3,TRBV9,.,.,CASNWGPFTDTQYF,TGTGCCAGTAACTGGGGGCCGTTCACAGATACGCAGTATTTT